These 19 T cell receptor beta chains share one sample of origin, sequenced in a study of blood T cell repertoires in COVID-19. Produced via immunoSEQ multiplex PCR; TCRdb's table is partial and in-frame only. The table has about 180,000 clones, about 85% seen once. The sequenced sample was peripheral blood. These receptors came from a woman at least 80 years old with acute or convalescent COVID-19.

The rearrangement uses TRBV2 and TRBJ2-2; 9 bases line up with TRBD1. Germline trimming cut 4 bases from V and 7 bases from J; bases unmatched to any gene: 7. The CDR3 runs to 15 residues. Germline assignment: CDR1 SNHLY and CDR2 FYNNEI. CDR3 in amino acids: CASSGGTGLGGELFF. The CDR3 DNA is TGTGCCAGCAGTGGAGGGACAGGGTTGGGCGGGGAGCTGTTTTTT.

The chain is built from TRBV2 and TRBJ1-5; D remains unclear. Germline V gene data show CDR1 as SNHLY and CDR2 as FYNNEI. The V end lost 0 bases, the J end lost 2 bases, and 11 bases lay between the germline ends. This CDR3 region has 16 residues. Written as DNA, the CDR3 is TGTGCCAGCAGTGAAGCGGTCGGAGTTGGCAATCAGCCCCAGCATTTT. Its protein product is CASSEAVGVGNQPQHF.

The chain carries TRBV9 and TRBJ2-6, with D tentatively TRBD2 (6 bases). This CDR3 has 16 residues. Between the trimmed V and J ends, which lost 3 bases and 2 bases, there was a span of 12 bases. Germline loops: CDR1 SGDLS, CDR2 YYNGEE. CDR3 loop: CASSGRGGAGANVLTF. The CDR3 coding sequence is TGTGCCAGCAGCGGTCGTGGAGGGGCTGGGGCCAACGTCCTGACTTTC. The full variable domain, with the rest looked up from reference TRBV9 and TRBJ2-6, is DSGVTQTPKHLITATGQRVTLRCSPRSGDLSVYWYQQSLDQGLQFLIQYYNGEERAKGNILERFSAQQFPDLHSELNLSSLELGDSALYFCASSGRGGAGANVLTFGAGSRLTVL.

The chain joins TRBV9 to TRBJ2-3; possibly TRBD2 for D (5 bases). The germline V and J ends were trimmed by 1 base and 3 bases, with 15 bases remaining between them. Germline CDR1 and CDR2: SGDLS and YYNGEE. This CDR3 spans 16 amino acids. This CDR3 is CASSVTPGKSTDTQYF. The CDR3 DNA reads as TGTGCCAGCAGCGTAACCCCGGGGAAGTCGACAGATACGCAGTATTTT.

As regards this clone: The sample contains more than one DNA sequence encoding this CDR3. The gene calls are TRBV11-2 and TRBJ1-5; D ambiguous. V lost 1 base and J lost 4, with 5 bases in between. The CDR3 runs 13 residues. CDR1 is SGHAT, CDR2 FQNNGV, per germline. The CDR3 DNA reads as TGTGCCAGCAGCTTAGGCCAGAATCAGCCCCAGCATTTT. Protein: CASSLGQNQPQHF.

This chain's CDR3 is CASRTRRGDTRGSPLHF. In DNA form, the CDR3 reads TGTGCCAGCAGGACAAGAAGAGGCGATACTCGGGGTTCACCCCTCCACTTT. This chain connects TRBV7-6 to TRBJ1-6; D gene ambiguous. Trimming left V 6 bases short and J 9 bases short, with 24 bases between. CDR3 size: 17 residues. Germline V gene data show CDR1 as SGHVS and CDR2 as FNYEAQ.

The V gene is TRBV2, the J gene TRBJ2-1; D may be TRBD2 (5 bases). The CDR3 length is 13 residues. The germline CDR1 and CDR2 sequences are SNHLY and FYNNEI. Trimming took 6 bases from V and 7 from J, leaving 13 bases between them. The CDR3 DNA reads as TGTGCCAGCAGCCGGCTCCCGGGGAATGAGCAGTTCTTC. It specifies CASSRLPGNEQFF.

J is TRBJ1-5 and V is TRBV27; D possibly corresponds to TRBD1 (5 bases). Between the trimmed V and J ends, which lost 3 bases and 1 base, there was a span of 10 bases. The CDR3 runs 15 residues. Germline V gene lookup returns CDR1 MNHEY and CDR2 SMNVEV (reference sequence). The CDR3 here is CASSLGTGSNQPQHF. CDR3 bases: TGTGCCAGCAGTTTGGGGACTGGGAGCAATCAGCCCCAGCATTTT.

This chain uses TRBV7-7 with TRBJ1-1; maybe TRBD1 (6 bases). Germline V gene sequence: CDR1 SSHAT, CDR2 FNYEAQ (reference sequence). V was trimmed by 5 bases and J by 3 bases, leaving 10 bases between them. CDR3 length: 13 residues. CDR3 nucleotide sequence: TGTGCCAGCAGCCTCCGACAGGACACTGAAGCTTTCTTT. Protein sequence: CASSLRQDTEAFF.

This clone was seen more than once but under ten times. This sequence joins TRBV30 and TRBJ2-7; D perhaps matches TRBD1 (5 bases). Per the germline V gene, CDR1 is GTSNPN and CDR2 is SVGIG (reference sequence). The germline V and J ends were trimmed by 0 bases and 6 bases, with 15 bases remaining between them. This CDR3 region has 14 residues. CDR3 nucleotides: TGTGCCTGGAGTGTAGCAGGGCCCTCAGGCGAGCAGTACTTC. It is translated as CAWSVAGPSGEQYF.

The rearrangement joins TRBV3-1 (or the pseudogene TRBV3-2) to TRBJ1-2; a possible D gene is TRBD1 (6 bases). Germline lookup yields CDR1 LGHDT and CDR2 YNNKEL (reference sequence). V lost 5 bases and J lost 4, with 14 bases in between. The CDR3 consists of 14 residues. CDR3 sequence reads: CASSLTDRPYGYTF. CDR3 bases: TGTGCCAGCAGCTTGACAGACAGGCCCTATGGCTACACCTTC.

This chain uses TRBV5-4 with TRBJ1-2, with 7 bases aligning to TRBD1. CDR1 is SGHNT, CDR2 YYREEE, per germline (reference sequence). Trimming took 3 bases from V and 8 from J; bases not matched to a gene: 7. CDR3 length equals 13 residues. Here the CDR3 DNA reads TGTGCCAGCAGCTGGTCGACAGGGTCCGGCTACACCTTC. Residues: CASSWSTGSGYTF.

V usage is TRBV5-1 and J usage is TRBJ1-2; 12 bases line up with TRBD1. CDR3 length equals 15 residues. Germline V lookup: CDR1 SGHRS, CDR2 YFSETQ. With 2 bases clipped from V and 6 bases from J, the junction kept 5 bases outside the gene matches. CDR3 loop: CASSFTGTGGDGYTF. The CDR3 nucleotides read TGCGCCAGCAGCTTTACCGGGACAGGGGGCGATGGCTACACCTTC.

The V gene is TRBV4-3, the J gene TRBJ1-1, with D unclear. CDR1 is LGHNA and CDR2 is YSLEER in the germline V gene. The CDR3 is 13 residues long. Trimming shortened V by 1 base and J by 1 base, and 4 bases separated the two germline ends. CDR3 loop: CASSQAGNTEAFF. The CDR3 DNA follows: TGCGCCAGCAGCCAAGCAGGGAACACTGAAGCTTTCTTT.

V gene TRBV19 combines with J gene TRBJ2-1; unclear D gene. V was clipped by 6 bases and J by 2 bases, with 11 bases between them. There are 14 residues in the CDR3. Germline lookup yields CDR1 LNHDA and CDR2 SQIVND (reference sequence). The CDR3 protein is CASSGGRAYNEQFF. For the CDR3, the DNA is TGTGCCAGTAGCGGCGGCAGAGCCTACAATGAGCAGTTCTTC.

This rearrangement joins TRBV9 to TRBJ2-3, with TRBD2 matching 7 bases. The ends lost 2 bases at V and 0 bases at J; junction bases unmatched: 6. CDR3 length equals 16 residues. Germline loops: CDR1 SGDLS, CDR2 YYNGEE. The CDR3 is CASSVTTGGSTDTQYF. The CDR3 coding sequence is TGTGCCAGCAGCGTGACGACGGGAGGAAGCACAGATACGCAGTATTTT.

This clone was found many times. This sequence joins TRBV2 and TRBJ2-1; TRBD1 matches at 7 bases. Trimming removed 7 bases from V and 0 bases from J; junction bases left unmatched: 9. Germline CDR1 SNHLY, CDR2 FYNNEI. The CDR3 length is 16 residues. The CDR3 is CASKGAGSSSYNEQFF. CDR3 coding DNA: TGTGCCAGCAAGGGGGCAGGGTCTAGCTCCTACAATGAGCAGTTCTTC.

The chain has TRBV3-1 (or the pseudogene TRBV3-2) and TRBJ1-6; D remains ambiguous. In germline, CDR1 is LGHDT, CDR2 YNNKEL (reference sequence). This CDR3 is built from 17 residues. The germline V and J ends were trimmed by 0 bases and 0 bases, with 9 bases remaining between them. The CDR3 sequence is CASSQDWGGSYNSPLHF. For the CDR3, the DNA is TGTGCCAGCAGCCAAGATTGGGGAGGCTCCTATAATTCACCCCTCCACTTT.

The chain links TRBV7-2 to TRBJ1-2; possibly TRBD1 for D (6 bases). The V end was cut by 6 bases, the J end by 5 bases, with 28 bases between. Per germline, CDR1 SGHTA and CDR2 FQGNSA. The CDR3 totals 18 residues. Here the CDR3 reads CASSYSGSGGVTNYGYTF. The CDR3 DNA sequence: TGTGCCAGCAGTTACAGCGGCAGTGGGGGCGTCACAAATTATGGCTACACCTTC.